Below are 7 T cell receptor beta chains sequenced from a single sample in a study of T cell responses to AZD1222 COVID-19 vaccine. Method: immunoSEQ multiplex PCR; TCRdb's copy keeps in-frame clones and lacks some. The sample contains tens of thousands of clones, about nine tenths of which appear only once. The sample here was peripheral blood, taken 28 days after the second AZD1222 dose. Receptor source: an adult who received the AZD1222 COVID-19 vaccine.

This clone has a single count. The CDR3 loop is CASSQPGRLTYEQYF. CDR3 nucleotides: TGCGCCAGCAGCCAACCGGGTCGCCTGACCTACGAGCAGTACTTC. The chain links TRBV4-1 to TRBJ2-7, with D unresolved. The ends were cut back, 2 bases at V and 2 bases at J, with 13 bases in the middle. CDR1 MGHRA and CDR2 YSYEKL come from the germline V gene. There are 15 residues in the CDR3.

The chain employs TRBV3-1 (or the pseudogene TRBV3-2) and TRBJ2-2; TRBD1 matches at 7 bases. The V segment lost 6 bases and the J segment 6 bases; nucleotides outside the gene matches: 4. The germline CDR1 and CDR2 sequences are LGHDT and YNNKEL (reference sequence). This CDR3 has 13 amino acids. The CDR3 DNA reads as TGTGCCAGCAGACGACAGGGCCCCGGGGAGCTGTTTTTT. Encoded protein: CASRRQGPGELFF.

The chain is built from TRBV7-2 and TRBJ1-6; D unresolved. Germline assignment: CDR1 SGHTA and CDR2 FQGNSA. Trimming shortened V by 5 bases and J by 0 bases, and 11 bases separated the two germline ends. The CDR3 has 16 residues. CDR3 DNA sequence: TGTGCCAGCAGCCCGGACTCGAGCTCCTATAATTCACCCCTCCACTTT. Amino acids: CASSPDSSSYNSPLHF.

J is TRBJ2-6 and V is TRBV18, with 7 positions matching TRBD1. The germline CDR1 and CDR2 sequences are KGHSH and LQKENI. The CDR3 extends over 17 amino acids. J was trimmed by 4 bases and V by 3 bases; bases with no gene match: 9. The chain's CDR3 is CASSPGQVLTGANVLTF. In nucleotides, the CDR3 is TGTGCCAGCTCACCCGGACAGGTTTTAACGGGGGCCAACGTCCTGACTTTC. Filled out from reference TRBV18 and TRBJ2-6, the complete variable domain reads NAGVMQNPRHLVRRRGQEARLRCSPMKGHSHVYWYRQLPEEGLKFMVYLQKENIIDESGMPKERFSAEFPKEGPSILRIQQVVRGDSAAYFCASSPGQVLTGANVLTFGAGSRLTVL.

This clone appeared a single time. The chain has TRBV6-5 and TRBJ1-2; D is undetermined. CDR3 length equals 14 residues. Trimming removed 4 bases at V and 4 bases at J, with 13 bases between. From germline, CDR1 is MNHEY and CDR2 SVGAGI. CDR3 in amino acids: CASSSWTDSYGYTF. The CDR3 DNA reads TGTGCCAGCAGTTCTTGGACCGATAGCTATGGCTACACCTTC.

The chain uses TRBV6-6 and TRBJ2-3; 8 bases line up with TRBD2. This CDR3 region has 16 residues. Germline CDR1 and CDR2: MNHNY and SVGAGI (reference sequence). V shed 3 bases and J 0 bases; nucleotides not matched to a gene: 5. CDR3: CASSYGAGGSTDTQYF. As DNA, the CDR3 is TGTGCCAGCAGTTATGGCGCGGGGGGTAGCACAGATACGCAGTATTTT.

Only one count was recorded for this clone. V and J are TRBV3-1 (or the pseudogene TRBV3-2) and TRBJ1-2; 9 bases line up with TRBD1. Germline V CDR1 and CDR2: LGHDT, YNNKEL (reference sequence). The V gene end was trimmed by 4 bases and the J gene end by 7 bases; junction bases not matched to a gene: 13. The CDR3 extends over 16 amino acids. The CDR3 DNA is TGTGCCAGCAGCCGAGAAGCCGACAGGGGGTACGGTGGCTACACCTTC. It yields the protein CASSREADRGYGGYTF.